The 23 T cell receptor beta chains below all came from one sample that was sequenced in a study of radiotherapy plus CTLA-4 blockade in lung cancer. Generated by immunoSEQ multiplex PCR, the TCRdb table keeps only in-frame clones and is missing some. The repertoire holds 80,000 to 95,000 clones, with roughly four fifths as singletons. This specimen consisted of peripheral blood, obtained from a patient treated with radiotherapy plus ipilimumab. These receptors originate from a human donor with non-small cell lung cancer that progressed on radiotherapy plus ipilimumab.

The chain carries TRBV11-2 and TRBJ2-6; tentatively, D is TRBD1 (5 bases). The ends were cut back, 0 bases at V and 2 bases at J, with 5 bases in the middle. CDR3 length: 15 amino acids. Germline-derived CDR1 and CDR2 are SGHAT and FQNNGV. Here the CDR3 DNA reads TGTGCCAGCAGCTTAGACAGGGCTGGGGCCAACGTCCTGACTTTC. Translation gives CASSLDRAGANVLTF.

CDR3 protein: CASSPGTSGTYEQYF. CDR3 nucleotide sequence: TGTGCCAGCAGCCCTGGGACTAGCGGCACCTACGAGCAGTACTTC. The chain combines TRBV5-4 with TRBJ2-7, with 11 bases that match TRBD2. This CDR3 is 15 amino acids long. J was trimmed by 2 bases and V by 4 bases; bases with no gene match: 5. Germline V gives CDR1 SGHNT, CDR2 YYREEE (reference sequence).

The V and J genes are TRBV30 and TRBJ2-5, with 7 bases fitting TRBD1. The CDR3 covers 14 residues. In germline, CDR1 is GTSNPN, CDR2 SVGIG (reference sequence). The V and J ends lost 1 base and 2 bases, in that order; junction bases with no gene match: 4. The CDR3 region is CAWSGMGQQETQYF. CDR3 in DNA: TGTGCCTGGAGTGGGATGGGACAGCAAGAGACCCAGTACTTC. Full variable domain (remainder filled in from reference TRBV30 and TRBJ2-5): SQTIHQWPATLVQPVGSPLSLECTVEGTSNPNLYWYRQAAGRGLQLLFYSVGIGQISSEVPQNLSASRPQDRQFILSSKKLLLSDSGFYLCAWSGMGQQETQYFGPGTRLLVL.

This clone was recorded only once. The chain has TRBV27 and TRBJ2-1, with 8 bases matching TRBD2. In germline, CDR1 is MNHEY, CDR2 SMNVEV (reference sequence). Losses at the gene ends were 2 bases for V and 5 bases for J; bases not matched to a gene: 11. The CDR3 spans 17 residues. CDR3 DNA sequence: TGTGCCAGCAGTTTAGAGTTTCGGGAGGGCCAAAACAATGAGCAGTTCTTC. Residues: CASSLEFREGQNNEQFF.

The chain couples TRBV7-8 to TRBJ1-5; a possible D gene is TRBD1 (5 bases). The CDR3 is 15 amino acids. With 1 base removed from V and 8 bases from J, the gap between germline ends came to 15 bases. CDR1 SGHVS and CDR2 FQNEAQ come from the germline V gene. CDR3: CASSLGGRGTKPQHF. The DNA of the CDR3 is TGTGCCAGCAGCTTAGGAGGACGGGGGACCAAGCCCCAGCATTTT.

The chain employs TRBV6-5 and TRBJ1-1; tentatively, D is TRBD1 (6 bases). Trimming took off 8 bases at V and 3 bases at J, with 16 bases between the two ends. The CDR3 loop spans 14 amino acids. Per the germline V gene, CDR1 is MNHEY and CDR2 is SVGAGI. In DNA, the CDR3 is TGTGCCAGCGGCGAAGGGGGGCGCCACACTGAAGCTTTCTTT. Translating gives CASGEGGRHTEAFF.

This chain joins TRBV12-5 and TRBJ2-1; tentatively, D is TRBD1 (5 bases). The CDR3 loop spans 17 amino acids. Germline V CDR1 and CDR2: LGHNT, FRNRAP. V was cut by 5 bases and J by 0 bases, with 17 bases left in between. In DNA form, the CDR3 reads TGTGCTAGTGGTCCGGGTCGGCAGGGAAGCTCCTACAATGAGCAGTTCTTC. Protein: CASGPGRQGSSYNEQFF.

The chain carries TRBV2 and TRBJ2-7; unclear D gene. Germline values: CDR1 SNHLY, CDR2 FYNNEI. Trimming cost V 6 bases and J 4 bases, with 7 bases left between them. This CDR3 spans 11 amino acids. The CDR3 DNA reads as TGTGCCAGCAGCCCCCAGTACGAGCAGTACGTC. Amino acid sequence: CASSPQYEQYV.

This chain connects TRBV29-1 to TRBJ2-3, with 10 bases lining up with TRBD2. Looked up from germline, CDR1 is SQVTM and CDR2 is ANQGSEA. V dropped 4 bases and J dropped 9; count of bases not matched to a gene: 4. The CDR3 totals 12 residues. The CDR3 spells CSVVSGLATQYF. The CDR3 bases are TGCAGCGTTGTTTCGGGACTAGCGACGCAGTATTTT.

The V gene is TRBV6-6, the J gene TRBJ2-7, with 11 bases aligning to TRBD2. Per the germline V gene, CDR1 is MNHNY and CDR2 is SVGAGI (reference sequence). The CDR3 totals 14 residues. Trimming took 4 bases from V and 3 from J; bases not matched to a gene: 2. For the CDR3, the DNA is TGTGCCAGCAGTTCCGGGACTAGCGGCTACGAGCAGTACTTC. The encoded protein is CASSSGTSGYEQYF.

The chain couples TRBV28 to TRBJ2-5, with unresolved D. Deletions cut 3 bases from V and 5 bases from J, with 4 bases between. The V gene's germline CDR1 is MDHEN and CDR2 SYDVKM. This CDR3 comprises 11 residues. Here the CDR3 DNA reads TGTGCCAGCAGTTTTTATGAGACCCAGTACTTC. It encodes CASSFYETQYF.

The genes are TRBV11-2 and TRBJ2-7; 8 nucleotides align to TRBD2. The CDR3 contains 15 residues. Trimming took 6 bases from V and 2 from J; bases not matched to a gene: 9. The germline V gene encodes CDR1 SGHAT and CDR2 FQNNGV. For the CDR3, the DNA is TGTGCCAGCAGTTCTAACCAGCGGGGGCCCTACGAGCAGTACGTC. It encodes CASSSNQRGPYEQYV.

The chain recombines TRBV27 with TRBJ2-4; D is ambiguous. V shed 7 bases and J shed 0 bases, with 4 bases lying between them. Germline CDR1 reads MNHEY; CDR2 reads SMNVEV (reference sequence). CDR3 size: 12 residues. The CDR3 DNA sequence: TGTGCCAGCACCGGAGCCAAAAACATTCAGTACTTC. Its translation: CASTGAKNIQYF.

This chain joins TRBV11-2 and TRBJ2-7; TRBD1 matches at 7 bases. V lost 8 bases and J lost 2; bases outside the gene matches: 6. The germline V gene encodes CDR1 SGHAT and CDR2 FQNNGV. The CDR3 length is 13 residues. The DNA of the CDR3 is TGTGCCAGCGGACCGGGACAGACCTACGAGCAGTACTTC. It yields the protein CASGPGQTYEQYF.

V is TRBV4-2 and J is TRBJ2-7, with D tentatively TRBD2 (6 bases). Germline loops: CDR1 LGHNA, CDR2 YNFKEQ. The V gene lost 2 bases and the J gene lost 2 bases, with 10 bases spanning the gap. The CDR3 is 14 amino acids. The CDR3 DNA follows: TGTGCCAGCAGCCAAAGCGGACTAACCTACGAGCAGTACTTC. It yields the protein CASSQSGLTYEQYF.

The chain links TRBV27 to TRBJ2-3, with D possibly TRBD2 on 6 matching bases. The CDR3 is 14 residues long. Germline V lookup: CDR1 MNHEY, CDR2 SMNVEV (reference sequence). V shed 3 bases and J shed 1 base, with 8 bases lying between them. The CDR3 sequence: CASSFASGTDTQYF. The CDR3 region has the DNA TGTGCCAGCAGTTTTGCTAGCGGCACAGATACGCAGTATTTT.

The gene calls are TRBV30 and TRBJ2-3, with D maybe TRBD2 (5 bases). CDR1 and CDR2 (germline): GTSNPN, SVGIG (reference sequence). There are 15 residues in the CDR3. Trimming pared 0 bases from V and 2 bases from J, leaving 12 bases between. CDR3 DNA sequence: TGTGCCTGGAGTGTAGGGCGGGCACTCACAGATACGCAGTATTTT. Its translation is CAWSVGRALTDTQYF.

As regards this clone: The final CDR3 position lacks the conserved phenylalanine or tryptophan, pointing to a likely read error. This chain uses TRBV7-3 with TRBJ1-2; a weak D match, TRBD1 (6 bases). Germline loops: CDR1 SGHTA, CDR2 FQGTGA. Deletions cut 0 bases from V and 4 bases from J, with 9 bases between. The CDR3 is made up of 14 amino acids. The CDR3 spells CASSLTQGSYGYTS. The CDR3, as DNA: TGTGCCAGCAGCTTAACCCAGGGGAGCTATGGCTACACCTCC.

This clone was counted once. The rearrangement uses TRBV7-9 and TRBJ2-5, with D unclear. In germline, CDR1 is SEHNR, CDR2 FQNEAQ (reference sequence). The CDR3 has 11 residues. V dropped 5 bases and J dropped 1 base, with 2 bases sitting between them. The CDR3 here is CASSRQETQYF. CDR3 coding DNA: TGTGCCAGCAGCCGCCAAGAGACCCAGTACTTC.

This clone has just a few counts. V is TRBV27 and J is TRBJ2-4, with a tentative D call TRBD1 (6 bases). The CDR3 has 18 residues. The V gene's germline CDR1 is MNHEY and CDR2 SMNVEV (reference sequence). The V and J ends lost 2 bases and 8 bases respectively, with 25 bases between them. CDR3 DNA sequence: TGTGCCAGCAGTTTACTACTGACAGGCATCAAACCCGGGGACATTCAGTACTTC. This sequence encodes CASSLLLTGIKPGDIQYF.

This clone was seen once. This chain links TRBV28 with TRBJ2-7, with 10 positions matching TRBD1. V lost 3 bases and J lost 6; bases outside the gene matches: 5. The CDR3 contains 14 residues. Germline values: CDR1 MDHEN, CDR2 SYDVKM. The CDR3 is CASSFPGQGREQYF. DNA for the CDR3: TGTGCCAGCAGTTTCCCGGGACAGGGGCGCGAGCAGTACTTC.

This chain links TRBV15 with TRBJ2-5, with a possible D match to TRBD2 (6 bases). V lost 5 bases and J lost 5, with 18 bases in between. The CDR3 spans 15 residues. Looked up from germline, CDR1 is LNHNV and CDR2 is YYDKDF (reference sequence). CDR3 loop: CATSQRGGAGETQYF. In DNA form, the CDR3 reads TGTGCCACCAGCCAGAGAGGAGGGGCGGGGGAGACCCAGTACTTC.

This clone was observed once. V is TRBV9 and J is TRBJ2-1, with TRBD2 as a possible D gene (6 bases). Germline V lookup: CDR1 SGDLS, CDR2 YYNGEE. The CDR3 is made up of 16 amino acids. The ends were cut back, 0 bases at V and 4 bases at J, with 14 bases in the middle. Written as DNA, the CDR3 is TGTGCCAGCAGCGTAGATGTGGGAGGAGGGTACAATGAGCAGTTCTTC. Its translation: CASSVDVGGGYNEQFF.